Each of the 12 T cell receptor beta chains below was sequenced from the same sample in a study of siplizumab effects on memory and regulatory T cells. Clones were sequenced by immunoSEQ multiplex PCR, and TCRdb holds only the in-frame ones, with some missing. The sample holds about 100,000 clones, more than 85% seen once. The material sequenced was CD4+ T cells sorted from blood. The receptors here all came from a human donor in good health.

This clone was seen once. The V call is TRBV20-1, the J call TRBJ2-7; D is possibly TRBD1 (7 bases). The germline V and J ends were trimmed by 3 bases and 12 bases, with 15 bases remaining between them. Germline CDR1 and CDR2: DFQATT and SNEGSKA (reference sequence). The CDR3 is 11 amino acids. CDR3 protein: CSASFQGGSYF. CDR3 in DNA: TGCAGTGCTAGCTTCCAGGGGGGTTCGTACTTC.

This chain connects TRBV7-3 to TRBJ1-2, with 8 bases that match TRBD1. Germline V lookup: CDR1 SGHTA, CDR2 FQGTGA. CDR3 length: 13 amino acids. J lost 11 bases, V lost 5 bases, and 10 bases had no gene match. The CDR3 loop reads CASSAGGDSSYTF. CDR3 sequence (DNA): TGTGCCAGCAGCGCAGGGGGCGATTCAAGTTACACCTTC.

The V and J genes are TRBV27 and TRBJ1-1; 9 bases agree with TRBD1. The CDR3 is made up of 15 amino acids. J lost 4 bases, V lost 7 bases, and 10 bases had no gene match. Per germline, CDR1 MNHEY and CDR2 SMNVEV (reference sequence). The CDR3 spells CASTKGTGRATEAFF. The CDR3 region has the DNA TGTGCCAGCACCAAGGGGACAGGGCGCGCCACTGAAGCTTTCTTT.

The J gene is TRBJ1-2, the V gene TRBV19; the match to TRBD1 covers 7 bases. V dropped 7 bases and J dropped 7; count of bases not matched to a gene: 12. The CDR3 is 14 residues long. CDR1 is LNHDA and CDR2 is SQIVND in the germline V gene (reference sequence). The CDR3 bases are TGTGCCAGTAAAACCCGGACAGGCTCGCCTGGCTACACCTTC. It encodes CASKTRTGSPGYTF.

This rearrangement joins TRBV5-1 to TRBJ2-5, with TRBD2 identical over 16 bases. The CDR3 consists of 16 residues. Losses at the gene ends were 4 bases for V and 4 bases for J; bases not matched to a gene: 4. The germline CDR1 and CDR2 sequences are SGHRS and YFSETQ. The chain's CDR3 is CASSAGTSGGAETQYF. The CDR3 DNA sequence: TGCGCCAGCAGCGCCGGGACTAGCGGGGGGGCAGAGACCCAGTACTTC.

The rearrangement links TRBV30 to TRBJ1-2; D is possibly TRBD1 (5 bases). Germline V CDR1 and CDR2: GTSNPN, SVGIG (reference sequence). The CDR3 runs to 15 residues. With 6 bases removed from V and 0 bases from J, the gap between germline ends came to 17 bases. The CDR3 DNA is TGTGCCTGCTCTCCGGGACTACAAGCTAACTATGGCTACACCTTC. It codes for CACSPGLQANYGYTF.

This chain links TRBV9 with TRBJ2-6; D might be TRBD1 (7 bases). The CDR3 is 18 amino acids. CDR1 and CDR2 (germline): SGDLS, YYNGEE. Between the trimmed V and J ends, which lost 0 bases and 8 bases, there was a span of 21 bases. CDR3 region: CASSVDSGGIVWPNVLTF. The DNA of the CDR3 is TGTGCCAGCAGCGTAGATTCAGGGGGGATAGTATGGCCCAACGTCCTGACTTTC. The variable domain in full, with the rest retrieved from reference TRBV9 and TRBJ2-6, is DSGVTQTPKHLITATGQRVTLRCSPRSGDLSVYWYQQSLDQGLQFLIQYYNGEERAKGNILERFSAQQFPDLHSELNLSSLELGDSALYFCASSVDSGGIVWPNVLTFGAGSRLTVL.

The CDR3 DNA sequence: TGTGCCAGTAGTATATCTATTCTTCAGCCCCAGCATTTT. The encoded protein is CASSISILQPQHF. The V and J genes are TRBV19 and TRBJ1-5; D gene uncertain. The V gene's germline CDR1 is LNHDA and CDR2 SQIVND (reference sequence). The CDR3 loop spans 13 amino acids. The V end lost 2 bases, the J end lost 6 bases, and 8 bases lay between the germline ends.

The table lists this clone with a count of one. V and J are TRBV7-9 and TRBJ2-7; D is undetermined. CDR3 length: 11 residues. Germline V CDR1 and CDR2: SEHNR, FQNEAQ (reference sequence). The V gene lost 5 bases and the J gene lost 6 bases, with 8 bases spanning the gap. The CDR3 DNA reads TGTGCCAGCAGCGCAGGATCCGAGCAGTACTTC. Translated: CASSAGSEQYF.

The chain is built from TRBV10-2 and TRBJ1-3; D is uncertain. Trimming cost V 6 bases and J 0 bases, with 12 bases left between them. Germline assignment: CDR1 WSHSY and CDR2 SAAADI. The CDR3 has 15 amino acids. CDR3 bases: TGCGCCAGCAGCCGGGCGCAGTTCTCTGGAAACACCATATATTTT. Amino acid sequence: CASSRAQFSGNTIYF.

The V call is TRBV7-3, the J call TRBJ2-7, with TRBD1 identical over 12 bases. The CDR3 runs to 15 residues. The J segment lost 4 bases and the V segment lost 5 bases, leaving 6 bases of the junction unmatched. Germline V CDR1 and CDR2: SGHTA, FQGTGA. DNA of the CDR3: TGTGCCAGCAGCCTAAGGGGACAGGGGGCATACGAGCAGTACTTC. As protein: CASSLRGQGAYEQYF. The variable domain in full, completed from reference TRBV7-3 and TRBJ2-7, reads GAGVSQTPSNKVTEKGKYVELRCDPISGHTALYWYRQSLGQGPEFLIYFQGTGAADDSGLPNDRFFAVRPEGSVSTLKIQRTERGDSAVYLCASSLRGQGAYEQYFGPGTRLTVT.

CDR3: CASGLVGQGFQYF. DNA of the CDR3: TGTGCTAGTGGTTTGGTGGGACAGGGGTTCCAGTACTTC. The chain carries TRBV12-5 and TRBJ2-5; 10 bases line up with TRBD1. The CDR3 has 13 amino acids. CDR1 is LGHNT and CDR2 is FRNRAP in the germline V gene. Unmatched junction bases numbered 2, after V lost 0 bases and J lost 10 bases.